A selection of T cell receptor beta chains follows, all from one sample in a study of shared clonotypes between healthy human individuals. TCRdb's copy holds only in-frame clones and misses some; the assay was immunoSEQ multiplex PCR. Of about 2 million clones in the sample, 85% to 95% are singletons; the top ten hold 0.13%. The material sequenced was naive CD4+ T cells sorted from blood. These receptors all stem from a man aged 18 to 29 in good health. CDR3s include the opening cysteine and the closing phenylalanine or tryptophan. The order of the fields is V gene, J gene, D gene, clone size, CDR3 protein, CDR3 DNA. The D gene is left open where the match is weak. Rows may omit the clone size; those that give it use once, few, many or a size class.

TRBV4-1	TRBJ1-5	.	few	CASSPPGGNNQPQHF	TGCGCCAGCAGCCCCCCGGGAGGCAACAATCAGCCCCAGCATTTT
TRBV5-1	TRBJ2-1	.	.	CASSSQLTAYNEQFF	TGCGCCAGCAGCTCCCAACTTACAGCTTACAATGAGCAGTTCTTC
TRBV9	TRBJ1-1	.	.	CASSVATENTEAFF	TGTGCCAGCAGCGTCGCAACAGAGAACACTGAAGCTTTCTTT
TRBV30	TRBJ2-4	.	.	CAWSSQTKGKNIQYF	TGTGCCTGGAGCAGCCAGACAAAGGGCAAAAACATTCAGTACTTC
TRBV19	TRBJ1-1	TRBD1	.	CASSIVDRVTNTEAFF	TGTGCCAGTAGTATAGTCGACAGGGTGACGAACACTGAAGCTTTCTTT
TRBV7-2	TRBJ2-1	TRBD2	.	CASSLSSGVWRDEQFF	TGTGCCAGCAGCTTAAGTAGCGGGGTATGGAGAGATGAGCAGTTCTTC
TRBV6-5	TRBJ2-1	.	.	CASGRENEQFF	TGTGCCAGCGGTAGGGAGAATGAGCAGTTCTTC
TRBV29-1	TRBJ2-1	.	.	CSAAASLTNEQFF	TGCAGCGCTGCCGCGTCTCTGACGAATGAGCAGTTCTTC
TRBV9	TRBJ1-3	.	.	CASSVQGGGTSSIYF	TGTGCCAGCAGCGTACAGGGTGGAGGGACAAGTTCCATATATTTT
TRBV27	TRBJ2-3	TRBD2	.	CASSSPGGSLDTQYF	TGTGCCAGCAGTTCTCCGGGGGGGAGTTTAGATACGCAGTATTTT
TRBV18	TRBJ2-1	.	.	CASSPAGLPNNEQFF	TGTGCCAGCTCACCCGCGGGACTTCCCAACAATGAGCAGTTCTTC
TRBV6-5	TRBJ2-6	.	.	CASSYLRVGGANVLTF	TGTGCCAGCAGTTACCTGAGAGTCGGCGGGGCCAACGTCCTGACTTTC
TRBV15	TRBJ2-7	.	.	CATSVGGTAYEQYF	TGTGCCACCAGCGTTGGGGGGACGGCCTACGAGCAGTACTTC
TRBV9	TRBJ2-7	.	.	CASSVGVAARPYEQYF	TGTGCCAGCAGCGTAGGGGTAGCGGCACGTCCCTACGAGCAGTACTTC
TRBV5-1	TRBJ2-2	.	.	CASSLDTRDTGELFF	TGCGCCAGCAGCTTGGACACTAGGGACACCGGGGAGCTGTTTTTT
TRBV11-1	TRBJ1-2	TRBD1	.	CASSLGQRLMGDYGYTF	TGTGCCAGCAGCTTGGGACAGCGCCTGATGGGTGACTATGGCTACACCTTC
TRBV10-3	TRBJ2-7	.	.	CAIQGNSYEQYF	TGTGCCATCCAAGGTAACTCCTACGAGCAGTACTTC
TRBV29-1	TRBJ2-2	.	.	CSVGEVVGELFF	TGCAGCGTTGGGGAAGTGGTCGGGGAGCTGTTTTTT
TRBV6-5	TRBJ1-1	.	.	CASSYSPSNTEAFF	TGTGCCAGCAGTTACTCCCCATCGAACACTGAAGCTTTCTTT
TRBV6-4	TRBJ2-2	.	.	CASSDSRRGNTGELFF	TGTGCCAGCAGTGACTCTCGACGGGGGAACACCGGGGAGCTGTTTTTT
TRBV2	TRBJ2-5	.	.	CASKADGVTQYF	TGTGCCAGCAAGGCCGACGGTGTGACCCAGTACTTC
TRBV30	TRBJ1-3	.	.	CAWSVLQGRSGNTIYF	TGTGCCTGGAGTGTACTGCAGGGACGCTCTGGAAACACCATATATTTT